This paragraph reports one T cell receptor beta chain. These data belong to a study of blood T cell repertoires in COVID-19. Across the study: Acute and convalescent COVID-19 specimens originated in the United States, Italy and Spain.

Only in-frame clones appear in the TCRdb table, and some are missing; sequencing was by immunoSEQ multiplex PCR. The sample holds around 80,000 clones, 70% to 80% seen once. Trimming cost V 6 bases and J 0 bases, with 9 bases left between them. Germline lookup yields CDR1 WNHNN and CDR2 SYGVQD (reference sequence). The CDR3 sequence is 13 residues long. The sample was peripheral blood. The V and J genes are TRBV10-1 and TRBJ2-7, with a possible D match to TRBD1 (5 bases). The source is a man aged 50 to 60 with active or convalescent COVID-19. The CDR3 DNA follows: TGCGCCAGCAGCGGAGACAGCTCCTACGAGCAGTACTTC. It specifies CASSGDSSYEQYF.